The T cell receptor beta chain under discussion was sequenced for a study of CD8 T cells in Susac syndrome. After extraction with the RNeasy kit, about 0.45 to 1 ug of the RNA was reverse transcribed using random hexamers. Each CDR3 protein is one row after TCRdb ran MiXCR on the immunoSEQ multiplex PCR reads. The profile covers around 150,000 distinct CDR3 sequences, with approximately 93% appearing a single time and about 0.086% taken by the ten largest. V lost 6 bases and J lost 3, with 19 bases in between. The length of the CDR3 is 16 residues. Germline V CDR1 and CDR2: ENHRY, SYGVKD. Material: CD4+ T cells from PBMCs. The TCR originated in a human donor with multiple sclerosis. This sequence joins TRBV10-3 and TRBJ2-3; D assignment may be TRBD1 or TRBD2 (6 bases each). The CDR3: CAIRDSRTTSTDTQYF. The CDR3 DNA reads as TGTGCCATCAGGGACAGCCGGACTACATCTACAGATACGCAGTATTTT.